Below are 6 T cell receptor beta chains sequenced from a single sample in a study of shared clonotypes between healthy human individuals (dated by TCRdb to the early 2020s). The library relied on the immunoSEQ multiplex PCR assay. Not all clones reach the TCRdb copy of this immuneACCESS table, which keeps in-frame sequences only. Checked studies attribute under half of the gap to unresolved V genes and leave the rest unexplained. The sample yields hundreds of thousands of clones; around 80% were counted once. The ten largest clones take up about 11% of the sample. The specimen sequenced was PBMCs. These receptors were obtained from a woman in her thirties or forties in good health. Some clones in this sample may be carry-over from other donors' samples.

The rearrangement uses TRBV21-1 and TRBJ2-6. TRBV21-1 is recorded as a pseudogene. CDR3 length: 14 amino acids. The CDR3 region is CATSSGAGANVLTF. CDR3 DNA sequence: TGTGCCACCTCATCGGGCGCTGGGGCCAACGTCCTGACTTTC.

The V gene is TRBV5-1, the J gene TRBJ2-7; 10 nucleotides agree with TRBD2. The trim removed 4 bases at V and 6 bases at J, leaving 13 bases unmatched. CDR3 length equals 16 residues. Germline lookup yields CDR1 SGHRS and CDR2 YFSETQ. The CDR3 DNA reads TGCGCCAGCAGCGAGGAACTAGCGGGACCTCCCTTCGAGCAGTACTTC. Translation: CASSEELAGPPFEQYF.

This clone was observed a single time. The chain carries TRBV5-4 and TRBJ2-2; D is ambiguous. Germline-derived CDR1 and CDR2 are SGHNT and YYREEE (reference sequence). V was shortened by 0 bases and J by 1 base, with 4 bases between the two germline ends. CDR3 length: 14 residues. The CDR3 reads CASSLVGNTGELFF. The CDR3 DNA follows: TGTGCCAGCAGCTTGGTGGGGAACACCGGGGAGCTGTTTTTT.

The CDR3 DNA is TGCGCCAGCAGCGGGGACAGAGCGACCACCGGGGAGCTGTTTTTT. It specifies CASSGDRATTGELFF. The chain joins TRBV5-1 to TRBJ2-2; 7 positions match TRBD1. The V and J ends lost 4 bases and 4 bases, in that order; junction bases with no gene match: 7. CDR3 size: 15 residues. The V gene's germline CDR1 is SGHRS and CDR2 YFSETQ.

The sample holds one count of this clone. The gene calls are TRBV10-2 and TRBJ2-6, with TRBD2 as a possible D gene (6 bases). The CDR3 consists of 16 residues. V dropped 8 bases and J dropped 4 bases, with 18 bases sitting between them. Germline V gene lookup returns CDR1 WSHSY and CDR2 SAAADI. CDR3 bases: TGCGCCAGCTCCAGGGACTTCGCGGTAGGGGCCAACGTCCTGACTTTC. This codes for CASSRDFAVGANVLTF.

The rearrangement joins TRBV25-1 to TRBJ2-2; D possibly corresponds to TRBD2 (6 bases). V lost 3 bases and J 3 bases, leaving 11 bases between the germline ends. Germline V gene lookup returns CDR1 MGHDK and CDR2 SYGVNS. The CDR3 runs 15 residues. The CDR3 coding sequence is TGTGCCAGCAGTGAGAGCGGGCGGGACACCGGGGAGCTGTTTTTT. Amino acids: CASSESGRDTGELFF.